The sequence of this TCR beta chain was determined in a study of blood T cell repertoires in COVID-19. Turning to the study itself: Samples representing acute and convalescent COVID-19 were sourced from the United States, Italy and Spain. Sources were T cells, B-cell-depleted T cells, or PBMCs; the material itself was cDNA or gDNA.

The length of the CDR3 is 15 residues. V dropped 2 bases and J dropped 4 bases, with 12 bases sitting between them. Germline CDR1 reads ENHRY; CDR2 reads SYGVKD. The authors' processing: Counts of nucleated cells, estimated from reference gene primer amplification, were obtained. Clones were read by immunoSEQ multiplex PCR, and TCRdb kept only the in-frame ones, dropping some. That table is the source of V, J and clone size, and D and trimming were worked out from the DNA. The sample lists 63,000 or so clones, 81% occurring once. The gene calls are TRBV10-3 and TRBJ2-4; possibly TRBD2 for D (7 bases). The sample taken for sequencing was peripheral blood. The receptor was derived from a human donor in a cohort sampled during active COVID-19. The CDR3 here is CAISETGRGKNIQYF. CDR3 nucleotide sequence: TGTGCCATCAGTGAGACAGGGAGGGGAAAAAACATTCAGTACTTC.